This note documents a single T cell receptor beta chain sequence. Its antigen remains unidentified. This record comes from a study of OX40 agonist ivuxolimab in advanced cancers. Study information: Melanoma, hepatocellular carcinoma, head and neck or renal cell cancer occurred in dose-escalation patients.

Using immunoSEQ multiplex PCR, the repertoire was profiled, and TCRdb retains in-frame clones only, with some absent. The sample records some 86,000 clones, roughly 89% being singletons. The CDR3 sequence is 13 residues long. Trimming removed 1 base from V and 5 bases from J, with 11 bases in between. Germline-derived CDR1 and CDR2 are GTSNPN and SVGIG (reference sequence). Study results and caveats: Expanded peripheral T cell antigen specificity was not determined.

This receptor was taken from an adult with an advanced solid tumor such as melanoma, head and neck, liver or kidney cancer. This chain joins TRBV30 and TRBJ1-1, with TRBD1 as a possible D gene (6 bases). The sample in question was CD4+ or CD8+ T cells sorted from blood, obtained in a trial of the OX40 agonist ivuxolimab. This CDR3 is CAWSARTATEAFF. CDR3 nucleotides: TGTGCCTGGAGTGCCCGGACAGCTACTGAAGCTTTCTTT.